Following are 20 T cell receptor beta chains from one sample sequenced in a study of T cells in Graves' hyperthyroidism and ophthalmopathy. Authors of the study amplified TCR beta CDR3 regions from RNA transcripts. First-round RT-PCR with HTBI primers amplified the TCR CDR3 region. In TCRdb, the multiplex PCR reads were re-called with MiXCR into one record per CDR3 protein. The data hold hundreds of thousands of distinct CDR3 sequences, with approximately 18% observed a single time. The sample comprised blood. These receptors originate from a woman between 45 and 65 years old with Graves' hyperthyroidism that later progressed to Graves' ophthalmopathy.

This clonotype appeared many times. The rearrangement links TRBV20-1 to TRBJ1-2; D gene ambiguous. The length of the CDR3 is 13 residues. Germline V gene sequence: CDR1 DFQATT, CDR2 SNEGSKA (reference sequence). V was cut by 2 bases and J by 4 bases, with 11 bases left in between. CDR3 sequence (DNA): TGCAGTGCTAGACAGCACAGTTCCTATGGCTACACCTTC. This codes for CSARQHSSYGYTF.

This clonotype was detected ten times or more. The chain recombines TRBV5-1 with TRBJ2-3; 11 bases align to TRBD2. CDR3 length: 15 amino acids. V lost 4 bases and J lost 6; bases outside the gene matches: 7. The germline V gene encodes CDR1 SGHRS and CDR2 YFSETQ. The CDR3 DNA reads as TGCGCCAGCAGCCCCCTACTAGCGGGGGCTGATACGCAGTATTTT. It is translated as CASSPLLAGADTQYF.

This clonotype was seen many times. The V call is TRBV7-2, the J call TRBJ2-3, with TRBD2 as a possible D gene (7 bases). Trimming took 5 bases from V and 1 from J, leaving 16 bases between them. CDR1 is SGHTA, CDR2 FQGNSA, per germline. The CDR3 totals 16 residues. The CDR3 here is CASSPGDYLGTDTQYF. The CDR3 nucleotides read TGTGCCAGCAGCCCAGGGGACTACTTAGGCACAGATACGCAGTATTTT.

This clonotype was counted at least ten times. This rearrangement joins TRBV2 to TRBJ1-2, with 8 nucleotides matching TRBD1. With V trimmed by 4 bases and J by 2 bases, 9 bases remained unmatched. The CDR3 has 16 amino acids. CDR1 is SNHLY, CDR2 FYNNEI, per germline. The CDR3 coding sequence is TGTGCCAGCAGTGCGGACAGGGTTGAAGGCAACTATGGCTACACCTTC. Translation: CASSADRVEGNYGYTF.

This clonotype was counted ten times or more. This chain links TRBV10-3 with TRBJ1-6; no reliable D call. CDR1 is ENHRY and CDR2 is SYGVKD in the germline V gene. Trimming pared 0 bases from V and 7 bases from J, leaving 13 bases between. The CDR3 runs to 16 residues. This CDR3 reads CAISESPHGENSPLHF. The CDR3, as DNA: TGTGCCATCAGTGAGTCCCCCCACGGGGAGAATTCACCCCTCCACTTT.

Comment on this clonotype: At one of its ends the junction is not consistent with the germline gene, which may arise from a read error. The DNA for the CDR3 is TGTGCCAGCAGCCAAGTAGAGGGGAAGACCCAGTGCTTC. It encodes CASSQVEGKTQCF. The rearrangement uses TRBV3-1 and TRBJ2-5; D is perhaps TRBD1 or TRBD2 (5 bases each). The CDR3 length is 13 residues. The V gene's germline CDR1 is LGHDT and CDR2 YNNKEL (reference sequence).

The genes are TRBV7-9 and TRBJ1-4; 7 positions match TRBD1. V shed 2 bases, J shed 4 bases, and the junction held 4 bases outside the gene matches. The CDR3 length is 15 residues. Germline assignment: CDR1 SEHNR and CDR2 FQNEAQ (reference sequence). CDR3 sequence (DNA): TGTGCCAGCAGCTTATATGGGACAGTTAATGAAAAACTGTTTTTT. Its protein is CASSLYGTVNEKLFF. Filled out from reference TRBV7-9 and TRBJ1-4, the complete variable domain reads DTGVSQNPRHKITKRGQNVTFRCDPISEHNRLYWYRQTLGQGPEFLTYFQNEAQLEKSRLLSDRFSAERPKGSFSTLEIQRTEQGDSAMYLCASSLYGTVNEKLFFGSGTQLSVL.

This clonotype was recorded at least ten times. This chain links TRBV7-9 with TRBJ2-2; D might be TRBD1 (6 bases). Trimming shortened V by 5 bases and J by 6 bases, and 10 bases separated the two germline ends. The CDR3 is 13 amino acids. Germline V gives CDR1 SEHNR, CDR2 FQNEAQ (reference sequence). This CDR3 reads CASSEKGAGELFF. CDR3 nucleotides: TGTGCCAGCAGCGAAAAGGGGGCCGGGGAGCTGTTTTTT.

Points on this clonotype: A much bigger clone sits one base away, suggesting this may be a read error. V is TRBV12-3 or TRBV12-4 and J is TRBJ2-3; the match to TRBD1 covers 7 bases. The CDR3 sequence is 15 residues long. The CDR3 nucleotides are TGTACCAGCAGCCCGACAGGGCCACCCACAGATACGCAGTATTTT. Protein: CTSSPTGPPTDTQYF.

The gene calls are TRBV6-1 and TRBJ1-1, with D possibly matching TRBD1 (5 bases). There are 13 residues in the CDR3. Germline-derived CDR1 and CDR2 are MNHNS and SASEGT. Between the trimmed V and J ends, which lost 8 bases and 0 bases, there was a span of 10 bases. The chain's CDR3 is CASHGQMNTEAFF. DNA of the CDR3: TGTGCCAGCCACGGACAAATGAACACTGAAGCTTTCTTT.

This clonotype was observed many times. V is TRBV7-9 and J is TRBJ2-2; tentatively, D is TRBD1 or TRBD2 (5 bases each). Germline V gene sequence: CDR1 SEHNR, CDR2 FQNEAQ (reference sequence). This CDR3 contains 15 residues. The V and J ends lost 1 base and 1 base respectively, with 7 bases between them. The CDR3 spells CASSLGGENTGELFF. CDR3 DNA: TGTGCCAGCAGCTTAGGAGGGGAGAACACCGGGGAGCTGTTTTTT.

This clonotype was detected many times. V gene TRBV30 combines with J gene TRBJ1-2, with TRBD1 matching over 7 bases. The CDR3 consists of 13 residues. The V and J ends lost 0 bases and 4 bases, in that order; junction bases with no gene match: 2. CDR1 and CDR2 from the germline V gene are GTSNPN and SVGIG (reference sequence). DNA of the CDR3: TGTGCCTGGAGTGTAGACAGGGCCTATGGCTACACCTTC. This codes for CAWSVDRAYGYTF.

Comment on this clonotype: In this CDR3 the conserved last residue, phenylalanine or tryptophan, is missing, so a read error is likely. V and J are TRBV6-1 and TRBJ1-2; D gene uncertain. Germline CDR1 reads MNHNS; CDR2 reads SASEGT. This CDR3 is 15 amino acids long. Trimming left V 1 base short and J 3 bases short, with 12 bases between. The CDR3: CASSEGTQGYYGYTL. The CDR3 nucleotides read TGTGCCAGCAGTGAAGGGACTCAAGGGTACTATGGCTACACCCTC.

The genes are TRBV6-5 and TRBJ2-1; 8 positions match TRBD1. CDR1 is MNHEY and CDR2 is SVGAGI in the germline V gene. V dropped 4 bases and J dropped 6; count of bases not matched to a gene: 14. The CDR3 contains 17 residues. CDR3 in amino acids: CASSSRRNRGSSNEQFF. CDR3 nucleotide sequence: TGTGCCAGCAGTTCCCGAAGGAACAGGGGGTCGTCCAATGAGCAGTTCTTC.

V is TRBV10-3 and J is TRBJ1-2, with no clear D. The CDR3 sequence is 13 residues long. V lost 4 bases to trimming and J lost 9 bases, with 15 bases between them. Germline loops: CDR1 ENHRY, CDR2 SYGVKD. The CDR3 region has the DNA TGTGCCATCAGTGGGGTCGACGAAGGTCGCTACACCTTC. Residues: CAISGVDEGRYTF.

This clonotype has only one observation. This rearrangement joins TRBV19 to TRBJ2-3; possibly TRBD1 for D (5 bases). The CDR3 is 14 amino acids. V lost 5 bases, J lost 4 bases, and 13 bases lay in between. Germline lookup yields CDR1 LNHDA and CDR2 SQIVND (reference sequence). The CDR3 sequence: CASSPNRSPDTQYF. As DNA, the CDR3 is TGTGCCAGTAGTCCTAACAGGTCTCCAGATACGCAGTATTTT.

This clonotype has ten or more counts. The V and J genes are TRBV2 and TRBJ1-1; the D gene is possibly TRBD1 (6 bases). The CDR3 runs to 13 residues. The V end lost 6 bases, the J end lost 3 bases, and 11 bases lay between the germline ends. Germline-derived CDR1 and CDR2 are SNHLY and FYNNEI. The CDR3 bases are TGTGCCAGCAGGGGCACAGGGTACACTGAAGCTTTCTTT. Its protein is CASRGTGYTEAFF.

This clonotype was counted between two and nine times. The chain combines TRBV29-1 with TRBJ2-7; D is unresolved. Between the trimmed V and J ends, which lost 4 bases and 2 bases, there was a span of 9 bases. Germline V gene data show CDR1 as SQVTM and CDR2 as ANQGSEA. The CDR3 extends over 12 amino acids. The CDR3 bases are TGCAGCGTTGTTCTCAGAACCTACGAGCAGTACTTC. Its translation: CSVVLRTYEQYF.

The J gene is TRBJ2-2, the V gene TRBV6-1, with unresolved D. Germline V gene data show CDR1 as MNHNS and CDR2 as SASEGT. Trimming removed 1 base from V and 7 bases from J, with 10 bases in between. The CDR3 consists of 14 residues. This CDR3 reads CASSEVRMIGELFF. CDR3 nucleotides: TGTGCCAGCAGTGAAGTTCGGATGATCGGGGAGCTGTTTTTT.

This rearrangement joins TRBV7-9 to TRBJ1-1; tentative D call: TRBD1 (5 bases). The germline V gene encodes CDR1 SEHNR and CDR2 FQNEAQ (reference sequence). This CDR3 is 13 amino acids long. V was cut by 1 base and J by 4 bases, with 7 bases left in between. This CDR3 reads CASSLDGTTEAFF. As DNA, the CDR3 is TGTGCCAGCAGCTTAGATGGGACCACTGAAGCTTTCTTT.